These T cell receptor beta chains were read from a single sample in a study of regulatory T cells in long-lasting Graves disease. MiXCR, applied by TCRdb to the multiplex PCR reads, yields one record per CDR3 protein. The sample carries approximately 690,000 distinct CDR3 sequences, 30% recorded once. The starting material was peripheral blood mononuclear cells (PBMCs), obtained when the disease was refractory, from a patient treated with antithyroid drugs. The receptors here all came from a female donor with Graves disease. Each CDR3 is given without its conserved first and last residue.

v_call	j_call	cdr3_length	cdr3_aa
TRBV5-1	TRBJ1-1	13	ASSRGGQGDTEAF
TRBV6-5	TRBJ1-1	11	ASSYALNTEAF
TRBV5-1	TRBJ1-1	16	ASGSPPGRGNQNTEAF
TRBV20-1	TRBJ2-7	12	SARGDGRGGEQY
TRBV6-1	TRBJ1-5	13	ASSDWGAGNQPQH
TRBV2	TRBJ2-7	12	ASSAGTSGRRPY
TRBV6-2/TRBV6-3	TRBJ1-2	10	ASTGSWYGYT
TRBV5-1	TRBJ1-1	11	ASSPRDGGEAF
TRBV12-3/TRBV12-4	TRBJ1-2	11	ASSYDRGHGYT
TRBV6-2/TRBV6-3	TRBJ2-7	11	ASIPGQGGEQY
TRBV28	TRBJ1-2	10	ASSLGQFGYT
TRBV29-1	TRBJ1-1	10	STRLGSTEAF
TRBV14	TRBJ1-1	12	ASSPLGGRTEAF
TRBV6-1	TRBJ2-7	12	ASSDLGSSYEQY
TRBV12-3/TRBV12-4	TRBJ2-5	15	ASSPGTSGLDQETQY
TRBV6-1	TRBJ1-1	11	ASGRDSNTEAF
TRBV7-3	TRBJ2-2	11	ASSLTVSGELF
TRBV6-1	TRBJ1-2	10	AILGPEYGYT
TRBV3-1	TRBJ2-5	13	ANSQGTGGQETQY
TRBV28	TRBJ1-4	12	ASSYNRGPWELF
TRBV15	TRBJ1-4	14	ATSRVRDRANEKLF
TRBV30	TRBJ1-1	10	AGPGGGTEAF
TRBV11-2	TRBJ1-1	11	ASSFGPGEEAF